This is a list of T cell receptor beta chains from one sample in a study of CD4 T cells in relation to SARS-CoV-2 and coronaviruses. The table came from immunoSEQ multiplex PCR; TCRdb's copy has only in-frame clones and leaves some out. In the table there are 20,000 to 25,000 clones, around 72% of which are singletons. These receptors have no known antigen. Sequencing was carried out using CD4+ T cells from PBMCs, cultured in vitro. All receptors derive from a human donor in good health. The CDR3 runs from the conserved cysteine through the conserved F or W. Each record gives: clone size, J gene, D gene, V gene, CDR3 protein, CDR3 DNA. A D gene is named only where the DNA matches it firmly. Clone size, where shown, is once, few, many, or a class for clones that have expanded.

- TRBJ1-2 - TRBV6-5 CASSYSSRWGSYGYTF TGTGCCAGCAGTTACTCGTCTAGGTGGGGTTCCTATGGCTACACCTTC
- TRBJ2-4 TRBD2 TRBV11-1 CASSLGGGGPQNIQYF TGTGCCAGCAGCTTAGGTGGCGGGGGTCCTCAAAACATTCAGTACTTC
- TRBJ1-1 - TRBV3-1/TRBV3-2 CASSLGKATEAFF TGTGCCAGCAGCCTGGGCAAAGCCACTGAAGCTTTCTTT
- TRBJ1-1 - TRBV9 CASSTEDIYLNTEAFF TGTGCCAGCAGCACAGAGGACATCTATCTAAACACTGAAGCTTTCTTT
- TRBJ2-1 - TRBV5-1 CASSLAGGHNEQFF TGCGCCAGCTCCCTTGCTGGGGGACACAATGAGCAGTTCTTC
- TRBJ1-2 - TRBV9 CASSVGQDYGYTF TGTGCCAGCAGCGTAGGTCAGGACTATGGCTACACCTTC
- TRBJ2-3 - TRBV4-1 CASSQNLPPSRTDTQYF TGCGCCAGCAGCCAAAATCTCCCTCCCTCTCGGACAGATACGCAGTATTTT
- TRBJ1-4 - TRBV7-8 CASSLEGATNEKLFF TGTGCCAGCAGCTTAGAAGGGGCAACTAATGAAAAACTGTTTTTT
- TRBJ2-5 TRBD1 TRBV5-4 CASSAGGQGVGETQYF TGTGCCAGCAGCGCTGGCGGACAGGGGGTAGGGGAGACCCAGTACTTC
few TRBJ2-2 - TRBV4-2 CASSHLRVLAPNTGELFF TGTGCCAGCAGCCATTTAAGAGTGCTAGCGCCGAACACCGGGGAGCTGTTTTTT
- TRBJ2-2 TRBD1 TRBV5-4 CASSSYGQATGELFF TGTGCCAGCAGCTCCTACGGACAGGCCACCGGGGAGCTGTTTTTT
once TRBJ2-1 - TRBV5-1 CASSLRGSEQFF TGCGCCAGCAGCTTGCGGGGATCTGAGCAGTTCTTC
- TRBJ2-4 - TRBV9 CASSVDGGDIQYF TGTGCCAGCAGCGTGGACGGAGGGGACATTCAGTACTTC
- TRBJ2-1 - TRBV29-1 CSVESRGADEQFF TGCAGCGTTGAATCCCGGGGGGCCGATGAGCAGTTCTTC
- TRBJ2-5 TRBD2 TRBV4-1 CASSQEPSSGGKTQYF TGCGCCAGCAGCCAAGAACCTTCTAGCGGGGGAAAGACCCAGTACTTC
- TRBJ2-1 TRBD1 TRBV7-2 CASSLGPGTGNTRNEQFF TGTGCCAGCAGCTTAGGTCCAGGGACAGGGAACACACGGAATGAGCAGTTCTTC
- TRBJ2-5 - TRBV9 CASSASGTLETQYF TGTGCCAGCAGCGCGTCCGGGACCTTAGAGACCCAGTACTTC
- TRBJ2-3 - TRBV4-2 CATREWSTDTQYF TGTGCCACTCGGGAGTGGAGCACAGATACGCAGTATTTT
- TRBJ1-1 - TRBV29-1 CSVGTTRAEAFF TGCAGCGTTGGGACTACGAGGGCTGAAGCTTTCTTT
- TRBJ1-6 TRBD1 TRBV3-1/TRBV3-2 CASSQGQARNSPLHF TGTGCCAGCAGCCAGGGACAGGCGCGGAATTCACCCCTCCACTTT
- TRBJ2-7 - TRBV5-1 CASSLVSTQHEQYF TGCGCCAGCAGCTTGGTGTCAACCCAGCACGAGCAGTACTTC
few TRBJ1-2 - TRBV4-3 CASSQSGDGYTF TGCGCCAGCAGCCAATCAGGGGATGGCTACACCTTC